This record looks at one TCR beta chain sequence and its context. Its antigen is currently unknown. Trimming took 0 bases from V and 1 from J, leaving 8 bases between them. Germline V gene lookup returns CDR1 SGDLS and CDR2 YYNGEE. The CDR3 totals 14 residues. The sample is drawn from a study of beta chain features in type 1 diabetes. A single heparinised draw of around 0.11 L on average was taken per donor. The whole isolated RNA underwent reverse transcription, so sequencing captured expressed TCRB transcripts. Data came from immunoSEQ multiplex PCR; TCRdb stores just in-frame clones and leaves some out. The sample lists some 350,000 clones, around 9.6% occurring once. Study results and limitations: Any PCR bias toward short templates would affect both groups alike. TCRB CDR3s from Type 1 diabetes patients were moderately but significantly shorter in all four CD4+ subsets.

Sequenced sample: central memory CD4+ T cells from blood. This chain uses TRBV9 with TRBJ2-7, with D perhaps TRBD1 (5 bases). This receptor was identified in a man aged 30-40 years with type 1 diabetes. The chain's CDR3 is CASSVETGSYEQYF. CDR3 coding DNA: TGTGCCAGCAGCGTAGAAACAGGTTCCTACGAGCAGTACTTC.